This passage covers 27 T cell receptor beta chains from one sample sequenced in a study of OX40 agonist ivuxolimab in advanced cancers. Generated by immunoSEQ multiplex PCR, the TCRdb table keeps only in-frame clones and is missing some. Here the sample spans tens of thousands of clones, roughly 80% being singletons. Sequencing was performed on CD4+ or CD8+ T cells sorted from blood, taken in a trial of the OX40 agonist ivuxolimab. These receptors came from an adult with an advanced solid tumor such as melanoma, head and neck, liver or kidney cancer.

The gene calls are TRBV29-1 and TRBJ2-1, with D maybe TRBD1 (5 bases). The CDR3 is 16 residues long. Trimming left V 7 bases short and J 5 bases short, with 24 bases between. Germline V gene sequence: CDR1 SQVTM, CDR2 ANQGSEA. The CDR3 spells CSAKSATDSRDNEQFF. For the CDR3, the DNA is TGCAGCGCTAAAAGTGCGACAGACAGCAGAGACAATGAGCAGTTCTTC.

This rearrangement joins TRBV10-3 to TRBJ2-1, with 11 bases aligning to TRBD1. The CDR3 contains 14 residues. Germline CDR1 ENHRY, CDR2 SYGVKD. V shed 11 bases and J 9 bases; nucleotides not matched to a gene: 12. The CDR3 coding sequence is TGTGCCCAAGGCACAGGACAGGGGGCGGGTGAGCAGTTCTTC. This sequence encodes CAQGTGQGAGEQFF.

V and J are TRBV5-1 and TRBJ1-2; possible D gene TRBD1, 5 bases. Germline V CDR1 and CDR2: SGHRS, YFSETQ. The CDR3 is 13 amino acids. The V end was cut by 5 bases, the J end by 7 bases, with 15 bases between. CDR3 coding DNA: TGCGCCAGCAGGCCCGACAGAGTGAGTGGCTACACCTTC. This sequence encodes CASRPDRVSGYTF.

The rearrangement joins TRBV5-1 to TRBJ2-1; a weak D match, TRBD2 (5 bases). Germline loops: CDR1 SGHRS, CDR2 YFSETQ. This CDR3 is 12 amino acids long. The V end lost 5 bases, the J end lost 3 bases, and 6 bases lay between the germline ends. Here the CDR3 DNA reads TGCGCCAGCAGGAGGGTCTACAATGAGCAGTTCTTC. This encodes CASRRVYNEQFF.

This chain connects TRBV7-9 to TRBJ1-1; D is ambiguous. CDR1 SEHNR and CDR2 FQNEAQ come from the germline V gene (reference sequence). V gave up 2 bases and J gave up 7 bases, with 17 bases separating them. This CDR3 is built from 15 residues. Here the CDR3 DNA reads TGTGCCAGCAGCTTATCCAGGCTCCCCGCAGGTGAAGCTTTCTTT. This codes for CASSLSRLPAGEAFF. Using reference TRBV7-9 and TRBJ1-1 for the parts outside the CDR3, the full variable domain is DTGVSQNPRHKITKRGQNVTFRCDPISEHNRLYWYRQTLGQGPEFLTYFQNEAQLEKSRLLSDRFSAERPKGSFSTLEIQRTEQGDSAMYLCASSLSRLPAGEAFFGQGTRLTVV.

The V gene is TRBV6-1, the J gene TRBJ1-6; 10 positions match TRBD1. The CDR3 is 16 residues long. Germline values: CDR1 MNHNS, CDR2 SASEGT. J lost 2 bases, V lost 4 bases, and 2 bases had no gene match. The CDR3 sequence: CASSGTGGPYNSPLHF. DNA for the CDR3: TGTGCCAGCAGTGGGACAGGGGGACCCTATAATTCACCCCTCCACTTT.

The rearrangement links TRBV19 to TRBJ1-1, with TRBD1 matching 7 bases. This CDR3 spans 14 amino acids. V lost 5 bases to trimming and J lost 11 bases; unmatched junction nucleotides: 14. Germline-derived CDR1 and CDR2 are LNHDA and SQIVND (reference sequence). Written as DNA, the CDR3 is TGTGCCAGTAGTGAACACAGGGGCCCTACAAGGGCTTTCTTT. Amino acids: CASSEHRGPTRAFF.

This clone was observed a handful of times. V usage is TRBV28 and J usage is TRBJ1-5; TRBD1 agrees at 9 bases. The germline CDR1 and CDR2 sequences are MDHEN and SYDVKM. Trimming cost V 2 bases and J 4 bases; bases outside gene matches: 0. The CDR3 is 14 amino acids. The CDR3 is CASSLDRGNQPQHF. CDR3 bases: TGTGCCAGCAGTTTAGACAGGGGGAATCAGCCCCAGCATTTT.

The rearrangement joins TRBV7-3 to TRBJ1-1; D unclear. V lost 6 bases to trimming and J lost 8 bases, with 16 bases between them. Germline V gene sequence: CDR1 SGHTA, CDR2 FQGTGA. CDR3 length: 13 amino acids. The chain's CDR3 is CASSHIKGTEAFF. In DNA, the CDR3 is TGTGCCAGCAGTCATATTAAAGGTACCGAAGCTTTCTTT.

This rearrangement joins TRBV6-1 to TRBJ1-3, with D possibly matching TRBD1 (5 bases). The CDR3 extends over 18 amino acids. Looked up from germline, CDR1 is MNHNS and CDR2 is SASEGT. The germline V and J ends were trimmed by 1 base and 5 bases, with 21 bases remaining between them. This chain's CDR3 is CASSEEGRGSTLRNTIYF. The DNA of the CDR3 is TGTGCCAGCAGTGAAGAAGGGAGGGGTTCGACACTAAGAAACACCATATATTTT.

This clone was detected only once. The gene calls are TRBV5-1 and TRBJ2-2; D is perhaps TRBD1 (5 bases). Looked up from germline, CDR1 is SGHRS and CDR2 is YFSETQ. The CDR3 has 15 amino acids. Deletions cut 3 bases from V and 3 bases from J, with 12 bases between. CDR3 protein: CASSSGRVDTGELFF. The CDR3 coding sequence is TGCGCCAGCAGCTCGGGCAGGGTGGACACCGGGGAGCTGTTTTTT.

The CDR3 is CASSHFFLNTGELFF. The DNA of the CDR3 is TGTGCCAGCAGCCATTTTTTTCTCAACACCGGGGAGCTGTTTTTT. The rearrangement uses TRBV28 and TRBJ2-2, with D unresolved. This CDR3 has 15 amino acids. Germline V gene sequence: CDR1 MDHEN, CDR2 SYDVKM. Trimming removed 6 bases at V and 2 bases at J, with 13 bases between.

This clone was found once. The CDR3 DNA reads as TGTGCCAGCAGTGAAAGTCTACAGACCTATAATTCACCCCTCCACTTT. This codes for CASSESLQTYNSPLHF. This chain uses TRBV6-1 with TRBJ1-6; no definite D call. The CDR3 consists of 16 residues. Germline V gene sequence: CDR1 MNHNS, CDR2 SASEGT. V dropped 2 bases and J dropped 2 bases, with 10 bases sitting between them.

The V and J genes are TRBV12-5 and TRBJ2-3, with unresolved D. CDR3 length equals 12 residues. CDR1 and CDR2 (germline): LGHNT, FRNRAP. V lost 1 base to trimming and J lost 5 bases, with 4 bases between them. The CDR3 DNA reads TGTGCTAGTGGTTTGGGGAGAGATACGCAGTATTTT. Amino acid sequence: CASGLGRDTQYF. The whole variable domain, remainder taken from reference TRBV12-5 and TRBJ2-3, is DARVTQTPRHKVTEMGQEVTMRCQPILGHNTVFWYRQTMMQGLELLAYFRNRAPLDDSGMPKDRFSAEMPDATLATLKIQPSEPRDSAVYFCASGLGRDTQYFGPGTRLTVL.

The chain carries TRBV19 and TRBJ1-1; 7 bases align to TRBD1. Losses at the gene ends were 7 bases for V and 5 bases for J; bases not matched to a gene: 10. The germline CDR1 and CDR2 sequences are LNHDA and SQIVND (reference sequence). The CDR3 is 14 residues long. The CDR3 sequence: CASIAGGSWTEAFF. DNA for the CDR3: TGTGCCAGTATTGCAGGGGGGAGTTGGACTGAAGCTTTCTTT. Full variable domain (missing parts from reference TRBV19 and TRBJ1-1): DGGITQSPKYLFRKEGQNVTLSCEQNLNHDAMYWYRQDPGQGLRLIYYSQIVNDFQKGDIAEGYSVSREKKESFPLTVTSAQKNPTAFYLCASIAGGSWTEAFFGQGTRLTVV.

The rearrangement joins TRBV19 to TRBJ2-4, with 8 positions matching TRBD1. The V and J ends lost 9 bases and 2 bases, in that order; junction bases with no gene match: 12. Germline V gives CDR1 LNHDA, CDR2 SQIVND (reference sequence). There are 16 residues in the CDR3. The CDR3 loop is CASKNRGSGSKNIQYF. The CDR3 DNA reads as TGTGCCAGCAAAAACAGGGGGAGCGGGTCCAAAAACATTCAGTACTTC.

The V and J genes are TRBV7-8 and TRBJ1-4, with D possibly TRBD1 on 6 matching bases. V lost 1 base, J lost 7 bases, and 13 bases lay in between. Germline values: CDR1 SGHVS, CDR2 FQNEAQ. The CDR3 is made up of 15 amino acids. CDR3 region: CASSLDGGRAEKLFF. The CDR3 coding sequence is TGTGCCAGCAGCTTAGATGGGGGGCGCGCTGAAAAACTGTTTTTT. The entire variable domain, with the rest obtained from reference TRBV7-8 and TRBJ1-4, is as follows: GAGVSQSPRYKVAKRGQDVALRCDPISGHVSLFWYQQALGQGPEFLTYFQNEAQLDKSGLPSDRFFAERPEGSVSTLKIQRTQQEDSAVYLCASSLDGGRAEKLFFGSGTQLSVL.

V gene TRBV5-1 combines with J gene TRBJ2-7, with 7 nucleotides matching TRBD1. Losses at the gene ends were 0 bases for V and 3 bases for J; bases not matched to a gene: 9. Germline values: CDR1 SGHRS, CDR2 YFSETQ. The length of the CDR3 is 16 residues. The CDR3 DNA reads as TGCGCCAGCAGCTTGGCATTAGGACAGGAACACTACGAGCAGTACTTC. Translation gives CASSLALGQEHYEQYF.

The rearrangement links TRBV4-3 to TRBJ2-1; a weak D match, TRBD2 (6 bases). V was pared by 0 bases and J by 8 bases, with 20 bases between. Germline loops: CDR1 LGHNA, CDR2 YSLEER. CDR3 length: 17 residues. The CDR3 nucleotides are TGCGCCAGCAGCCAAGACGGACCTAGCGCCACCGCCGATGAGCAGTTCTTC. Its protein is CASSQDGPSATADEQFF.

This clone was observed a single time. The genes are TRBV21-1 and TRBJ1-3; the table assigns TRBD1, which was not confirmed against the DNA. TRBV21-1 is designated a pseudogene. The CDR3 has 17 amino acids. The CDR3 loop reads CASSQTFQGASGNTIYF. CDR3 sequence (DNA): TGTGCCAGCTCACAAACGTTTCAGGGGGCAAGTGGAAACACCATATATTTT.

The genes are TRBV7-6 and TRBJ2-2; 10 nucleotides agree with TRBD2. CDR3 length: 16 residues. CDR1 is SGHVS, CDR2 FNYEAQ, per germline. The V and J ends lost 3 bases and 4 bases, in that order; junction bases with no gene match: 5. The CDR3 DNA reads TGTGCCAGCAGCTTCCTAGCGGGGGACCCCACCGGGGAGCTGTTTTTT. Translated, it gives CASSFLAGDPTGELFF.

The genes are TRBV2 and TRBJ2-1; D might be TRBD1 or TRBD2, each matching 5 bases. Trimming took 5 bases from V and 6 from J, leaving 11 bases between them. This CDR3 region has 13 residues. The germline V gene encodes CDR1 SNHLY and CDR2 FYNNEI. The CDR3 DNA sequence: TGTGCCAGCAGTCGGGACGGCCTCAATGAGCAGTTCTTC. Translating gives CASSRDGLNEQFF.

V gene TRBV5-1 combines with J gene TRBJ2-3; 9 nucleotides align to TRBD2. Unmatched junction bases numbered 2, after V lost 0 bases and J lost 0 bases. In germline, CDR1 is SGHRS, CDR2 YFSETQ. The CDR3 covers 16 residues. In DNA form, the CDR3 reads TGCGCCAGCAGCTTGGGACTAGCGGTGAGCACAGATACGCAGTATTTT. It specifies CASSLGLAVSTDTQYF.

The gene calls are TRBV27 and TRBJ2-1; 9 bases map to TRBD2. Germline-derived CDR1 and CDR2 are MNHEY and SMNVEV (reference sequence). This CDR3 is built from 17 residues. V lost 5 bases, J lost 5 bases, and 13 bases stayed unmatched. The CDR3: CASSRIAGTSLNNEQFF. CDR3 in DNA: TGTGCCAGCAGTCGAATCGCCGGGACTAGCCTTAACAATGAGCAGTTCTTC.

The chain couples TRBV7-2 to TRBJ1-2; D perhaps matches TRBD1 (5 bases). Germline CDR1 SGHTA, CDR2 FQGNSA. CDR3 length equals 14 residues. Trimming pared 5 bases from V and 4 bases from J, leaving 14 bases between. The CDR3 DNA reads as TGTGCCAGCAGCGAAGCAGGGCGGCTCTATGGCTACACCTTC. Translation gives CASSEAGRLYGYTF.

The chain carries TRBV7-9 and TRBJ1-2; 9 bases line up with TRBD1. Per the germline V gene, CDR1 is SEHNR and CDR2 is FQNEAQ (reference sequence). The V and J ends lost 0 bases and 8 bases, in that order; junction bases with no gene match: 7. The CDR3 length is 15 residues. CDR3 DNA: TGTGCCAGCAGCTTAGCAAGGGGACAGGGAAACGGCTACACCTTC. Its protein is CASSLARGQGNGYTF. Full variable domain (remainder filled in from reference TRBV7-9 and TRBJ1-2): DTGVSQNPRHKITKRGQNVTFRCDPISEHNRLYWYRQTLGQGPEFLTYFQNEAQLEKSRLLSDRFSAERPKGSFSTLEIQRTEQGDSAMYLCASSLARGQGNGYTFGSGTRLTVV.

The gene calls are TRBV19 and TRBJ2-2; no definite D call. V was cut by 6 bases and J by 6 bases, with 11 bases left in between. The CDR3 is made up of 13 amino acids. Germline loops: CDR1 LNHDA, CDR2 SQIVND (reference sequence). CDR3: CASRLLGAGELFF. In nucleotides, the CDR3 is TGTGCCAGTAGACTTCTAGGTGCCGGGGAGCTGTTTTTT.